This T cell receptor beta chain was captured in a study of blood T cell repertoires in COVID-19. This CDR3 is built from 15 residues. V was clipped by 1 base and J by 3 bases, with 10 bases between them. Germline CDR1 LGHNA, CDR2 YNFKEQ. TCRdb's table, derived via immunoSEQ multiplex PCR, lists solely in-frame clones and lacks some. The sample lists about 320,000 clones, over 90% occurring once. The source material was PBMCs or T cells enriched from blood (not recorded which). The chain carries TRBV4-2 and TRBJ1-3; D is perhaps TRBD1 (5 bases). The receptor was derived from a woman aged 25 to 39 who had been exposed to COVID-19. The CDR3 spells CASSQGQGSGNTIYF. CDR3 DNA sequence: TGTGCCAGCAGCCAAGGCCAGGGTAGTGGAAACACCATATATTTT.